This T cell receptor (beta chain) is drawn from a study of T cell responses to AZD1222 COVID-19 vaccine. Study-wide points: Among the donors, most were white British and more were female, and clonal diversity was possibly underestimated.

On this clone: The antigen is undetermined.

The table came from immunoSEQ multiplex PCR; TCRdb's copy has only in-frame clones and leaves some out. This table holds about 150,000 clones, approximately 88% found once. Trimming took off 3 bases at V and 4 bases at J, with 10 bases between the two ends. CDR1 SQVTM and CDR2 ANQGSEA come from the germline V gene. This CDR3 contains 12 residues. Sequenced here: peripheral blood, sampled 28 days after the second dose of the MenACWY control vaccine. This clonotype originated in an adult who received the MenACWY meningococcal vaccine as a control. This chain joins TRBV29-1 and TRBJ2-7; no clear D gene. The CDR3 reads CSVEGPEYEQYF. DNA for the CDR3: TGCAGCGTTGAGGGCCCCGAGTACGAGCAGTACTTC.